The 27 T cell receptor beta chains in this list originate from one sample, sequenced in a study of blood T cells in healthy people across ages. With a J-beta primer mix and a sample-barcoded 5' primer, a second PCR ran 7 to 11 cycles. One entry per CDR3 protein, called by TCRdb with MiXCR from the 5' RACE reads. The sample lists 750,000 to 1,000,000 distinct CDR3 sequences; 25% to 30% were seen once. This same sample was also part of a study on T cells of mothers and their children.

Specimen: blood. These receptors originate from a woman in her forties in good health.

This clonotype was detected a few times. This chain connects TRBV7-2 to TRBJ1-2; no firm D call. V lost 7 bases and J lost 0, with 9 bases in between. CDR3 length: 13 residues. Germline assignment: CDR1 SGHTA and CDR2 FQGNSA. In nucleotides, the CDR3 is TGTGCCAGCACCCTCGGATCTAACTATGGCTACACCTTC. Amino acid sequence: CASTLGSNYGYTF. The full variable domain, completed using reference TRBV7-2 and TRBJ1-2, is GAGVSQSPSNKVTEKGKDVELRCDPISGHTALYWYRQSLGQGLEFLIYFQGNSAPDKSGLPSDRFSAERTGGSVSTLTIQRTQQEDSAVYLCASTLGSNYGYTFGSGTRLTVV.

The gene calls are TRBV20-1 and TRBJ2-5, with 11 bases matching TRBD2. The CDR3 is 16 residues long. Germline V gene sequence: CDR1 DFQATT, CDR2 SNEGSKA (reference sequence). V was pared by 3 bases and J by 5 bases, with 11 bases of the junction left unmatched. The CDR3 DNA is TGCAGTGCTAGTGGTAGCGGGAGGGCCAAAGGGGAGACCCAGTACTTC. The encoded protein is CSASGSGRAKGETQYF.

This clonotype was detected only a few times. A clone one base away is much larger, so this may be a read error. The gene calls are TRBV5-5 and TRBJ2-1, with TRBD2 matching over 9 bases. The CDR3 length is 16 residues. CDR1 and CDR2 (germline): SGHKS, YYEKEE (reference sequence). Trimming removed 0 bases from V and 3 bases from J; junction bases left unmatched: 4. The CDR3, as DNA: TGTGCCAGCAGCTTGGCCCGAGCGGGGGGCTACAATGAGCAGTTCTTC. Encoded protein: CASSLARAGGYNEQFF.

The chain joins TRBV28 to TRBJ2-1; 7 nucleotides line up with TRBD2. Germline values: CDR1 MDHEN, CDR2 SYDVKM. The CDR3 sequence is 15 residues long. The V gene end was trimmed by 4 bases and the J gene end by 6 bases; junction bases not matched to a gene: 9. The CDR3 sequence: CASSSVRLATNEQFF. The CDR3 DNA is TGTGCCAGCAGTTCTGTGCGACTAGCCACCAATGAGCAGTTCTTC.

The J gene is TRBJ2-2, the V gene TRBV12-3 or TRBV12-4; TRBD1 agrees at 7 bases. Trimming cost V 6 bases and J 9 bases; bases outside gene matches: 1. The CDR3 is 11 amino acids. CDR3 residues: CASRTGWELFF. For the CDR3, the DNA is TGTGCCAGCAGGACAGGGTGGGAGCTGTTTTTT.

This clonotype was observed at least ten times. The CDR3 sequence: CSAREETSGGGLYNEQFF. The CDR3 DNA sequence: TGCAGTGCTAGAGAGGAGACTAGCGGGGGGGGTCTATACAATGAGCAGTTCTTC. J is TRBJ2-1 and V is TRBV20-1, with 14 positions matching TRBD2. The V gene end was trimmed by 0 bases and the J gene end by 4 bases; junction bases not matched to a gene: 8. Per the germline V gene, CDR1 is DFQATT and CDR2 is SNEGSKA (reference sequence). CDR3 length equals 18 residues.

This chain joins TRBV4-1 and TRBJ1-2; maybe TRBD1 (6 bases). The V gene lost 2 bases and the J gene lost 4 bases, with 14 bases spanning the gap. The length of the CDR3 is 15 residues. Germline V lookup: CDR1 MGHRA, CDR2 YSYEKL. DNA for the CDR3: TGCGCCAGCAGCCAAAAGGGGGACGGAGCCTATGGCTACACCTTC. Its protein is CASSQKGDGAYGYTF.

This clonotype was counted between two and nine times. V and J are TRBV4-1 and TRBJ2-7, with 10 bases that match TRBD2. CDR1 is MGHRA, CDR2 YSYEKL, per germline. The CDR3 is made up of 15 amino acids. V was pared by 6 bases and J by 5 bases, with 10 bases of the junction left unmatched. CDR3 sequence reads: CASSIIWGTSDEQYF. The DNA of the CDR3 is TGCGCCAGCAGTATTATATGGGGGACTAGCGACGAGCAGTACTTC.

As concerns this clonotype: A much bigger clone sits one base away, suggesting this may be a read error. This chain joins TRBV11-2 and TRBJ2-1; 7 nucleotides line up with TRBD1. Per germline, CDR1 SGHAT and CDR2 FQNNGV. The V segment lost 3 bases and the J segment 10 bases; nucleotides outside the gene matches: 12. CDR3 length equals 15 residues. CDR3 sequence (DNA): TGTGCCAGCAGCTTGACCGGGACAGCACCCTACGAGCAGTTCTTC. Translated: CASSLTGTAPYEQFF.

This clonotype was counted a few times. V and J are TRBV3-1 and TRBJ1-6, with unresolved D. V lost 2 bases, J lost 9 bases, and 17 bases lay in between. Per the germline V gene, CDR1 is LGHDT and CDR2 is YNNKEL (reference sequence). The CDR3 sequence is 16 residues long. Here the CDR3 DNA reads TGTGCCAGCAGCCAAAACTCTTTCGCAGGCAGTTCACCCCTCCACTTT. Protein product: CASSQNSFAGSSPLHF.

In the case of this clonotype: A read error may explain this, as a much larger clone is one base away. This sequence joins TRBV29-1 and TRBJ2-1; 11 bases fit TRBD1. Germline CDR1 is SQVTM and CDR2 is ANQGSEA. The CDR3 is 13 residues long. Germline trimming cut 7 bases from V and 4 bases from J; bases unmatched to any gene: 3. The CDR3 sequence: CSGGTGGYNEQFF. Here the CDR3 DNA reads TGCAGCGGCGGGACAGGGGGTTACAATGAGCAGTTCTTC.

With regard to this clonotype: This may stem from a read error, because a much larger clone lies one nucleotide away. The V gene is TRBV6-6, the J gene TRBJ1-5; no clear D. Germline CDR1 and CDR2: MNHNY and SVGAGI (reference sequence). The CDR3 is 14 residues long. In nucleotides, the CDR3 is TGTGCCGGCAGACTAAATGAAAAAAATCAGCCCCAGCATTTT. Translation gives CAGRLNEKNQPQHF.

The chain joins TRBV20-1 to TRBJ2-1; D is ambiguous. The end of the DNA is better explained by TRBJ2-7, so the J call may be wrong. The germline CDR1 and CDR2 sequences are DFQATT and SNEGSKA (reference sequence). The CDR3 consists of 13 residues. The CDR3 sequence: CSALRGSYNEQYF. The DNA for the CDR3 is TGCAGTGCTCTTAGAGGCTCCTACAATGAGCAGTACTTC.

The rearrangement joins TRBV7-3 to TRBJ2-7; 8 bases line up with TRBD1. Germline trimming cut 2 bases from V and 5 bases from J; bases unmatched to any gene: 8. Germline CDR1 SGHTA, CDR2 FQGTGA. This CDR3 has 15 residues. CDR3: CASSLGHAGGHEQYF. The CDR3 coding sequence is TGTGCCAGCAGCTTAGGCCACGCAGGGGGCCACGAGCAGTACTTC.

CDR3 sequence: CASSFERGVSYEQYF. CDR3 coding DNA: TGTGCCAGCAGTTTCGAGCGGGGGGTCTCCTACGAGCAGTACTTC. The V call is TRBV28, the J call TRBJ2-7, with 9 nucleotides matching TRBD2. The CDR3 runs to 15 residues. After removal of 3 bases from V and 0 bases from J, the junction contained 3 bases not matched to a gene. In germline, CDR1 is MDHEN, CDR2 SYDVKM. Drawing the rest from reference TRBV28 and TRBJ2-7, the complete variable domain is DVKVTQSSRYLVKRTGEKVFLECVQDMDHENMFWYRQDPGLGLRLIYFSYDVKMKEKGDIPEGYSVSREKKERFSLILESASTNQTSMYLCASSFERGVSYEQYFGPGTRLTVT.

The CDR3 region is CASRWGTSGWETQYF. The CDR3 DNA reads TGTGCCAGCAGGTGGGGGACTAGCGGATGGGAGACCCAGTACTTC. The V call is TRBV28, the J call TRBJ2-5; 11 positions match TRBD2. The CDR3 length is 15 residues. J lost 5 bases, V lost 6 bases, and 8 bases had no gene match. Germline lookup yields CDR1 MDHEN and CDR2 SYDVKM.

The chain employs TRBV7-9 and TRBJ2-1, with D perhaps TRBD2 (5 bases). CDR1 and CDR2 from the germline V gene are SEHNR and FQNEAQ (reference sequence). V gave up 2 bases and J gave up 9 bases, with 11 bases separating them. CDR3 length: 13 amino acids. The CDR3 DNA follows: TGTGCCAGCAGCTTAACGGCCAGCGGTGAGCAGTTCTTC. This encodes CASSLTASGEQFF.

Many counts were recorded for this clonotype. This chain joins TRBV27 and TRBJ2-7; a possible D gene is TRBD1 (7 bases). This CDR3 is built from 16 residues. V was shortened by 0 bases and J by 3 bases, with 15 bases between the two germline ends. Per germline, CDR1 MNHEY and CDR2 SMNVEV (reference sequence). The CDR3 here is CASSLSAGTVNYEQYF. For the CDR3, the DNA is TGTGCCAGCAGTTTATCTGCGGGGACAGTTAACTACGAGCAGTACTTC.

The chain links TRBV9 to TRBJ2-7, with TRBD2 identical over 8 bases. J was trimmed by 2 bases and V by 0 bases; bases with no gene match: 4. In germline, CDR1 is SGDLS, CDR2 YYNGEE. CDR3 length: 15 residues. This CDR3 is CASSVAAGAPYEQYF. The CDR3 nucleotides read TGTGCCAGCAGCGTAGCAGCGGGGGCTCCCTACGAGCAGTACTTC.

V is TRBV20-1 and J is TRBJ2-5; 9 bases line up with TRBD1. The CDR3 contains 12 residues. The trim removed 6 bases at V and 13 bases at J, leaving 12 bases unmatched. In germline, CDR1 is DFQATT, CDR2 SNEGSKA (reference sequence). The CDR3, as DNA: TGCAGTGCCGGGACAGGGAGTTACGAGCGGTACTTC. Residues: CSAGTGSYERYF.

This rearrangement joins TRBV6-6 to TRBJ1-5; 8 bases match TRBD1. Germline V gene sequence: CDR1 MNHNY, CDR2 SVGAGI (reference sequence). Trimming removed 6 bases from V and 3 bases from J; junction bases left unmatched: 13. This CDR3 has 17 amino acids. The CDR3 loop is CASSPPRTGITNQPQHF. The CDR3 DNA sequence: TGTGCCAGCAGCCCCCCCCGGACAGGGATCACCAATCAGCCCCAGCATTTT.

Only a few counts were recorded for this clonotype. The J gene is TRBJ1-6, the V gene TRBV3-1; D remains unclear. The V gene lost 1 base and the J gene lost 2 bases, with 12 bases spanning the gap. The germline V gene has CDR1 LGHDT and CDR2 YNNKEL (reference sequence). The CDR3 runs 17 residues. The CDR3, as DNA: TGTGCCAGCAGCCAAGGCCTGAGGGATGCCTATAATTCACCCCTCCACTTT. Translating gives CASSQGLRDAYNSPLHF.

The chain uses TRBV3-1 and TRBJ1-2; D is undetermined. The germline CDR1 and CDR2 sequences are LGHDT and YNNKEL (reference sequence). The CDR3 runs 11 residues. Trimming cost V 0 bases and J 6 bases, with 2 bases left between them. The chain's CDR3 is CASSQDDGYTF. CDR3 nucleotides: TGTGCCAGCAGCCAAGACGATGGCTACACCTTC.

The chain is built from TRBV27 and TRBJ2-1; 14 positions agree with TRBD2. Germline assignment: CDR1 MNHEY and CDR2 SMNVEV (reference sequence). The length of the CDR3 is 15 residues. V shed 7 bases, J shed 3 bases, and the junction held 2 bases outside the gene matches. Here the CDR3 reads CASNGLAGGYNEQFF. DNA of the CDR3: TGTGCCAGCAACGGACTAGCGGGGGGCTACAATGAGCAGTTCTTC.

This chain links TRBV7-6 with TRBJ2-7, with D possibly called TRBD1 or TRBD2 (6 bases each). Near its end, the DNA agrees better with TRBJ2-5, so the J call may be wrong. The CDR3 runs to 14 residues. Germline CDR1 SGHVS, CDR2 FNYEAQ. The CDR3 nucleotides are TGTGCCAGCAGACGAGGGGGGATAGAAGAGACCCAGTACTTC. Translating gives CASRRGGIEETQYF.

This clonotype has more than one count but fewer than ten. The rearrangement uses TRBV7-9 and TRBJ2-5; D is unclear. CDR1 and CDR2 (germline): SEHNR, FQNEAQ (reference sequence). V lost 7 bases and J lost 0, with 12 bases in between. The CDR3 extends over 14 amino acids. CDR3 amino acids: CASTLGNYQETQYF. Here the CDR3 DNA reads TGTGCCAGCACCCTGGGAAACTACCAAGAGACCCAGTACTTC.

This chain connects TRBV18 to TRBJ1-6; D call uncertain. V lost 2 bases, J lost 5 bases, and 10 bases lay in between. This CDR3 contains 15 residues. Germline V gives CDR1 KGHSH, CDR2 LQKENI. CDR3 DNA: TGTGCCAGCTCACCAGGGAGGCTAGATAATTCACCCCTCCACTTT. Protein product: CASSPGRLDNSPLHF.